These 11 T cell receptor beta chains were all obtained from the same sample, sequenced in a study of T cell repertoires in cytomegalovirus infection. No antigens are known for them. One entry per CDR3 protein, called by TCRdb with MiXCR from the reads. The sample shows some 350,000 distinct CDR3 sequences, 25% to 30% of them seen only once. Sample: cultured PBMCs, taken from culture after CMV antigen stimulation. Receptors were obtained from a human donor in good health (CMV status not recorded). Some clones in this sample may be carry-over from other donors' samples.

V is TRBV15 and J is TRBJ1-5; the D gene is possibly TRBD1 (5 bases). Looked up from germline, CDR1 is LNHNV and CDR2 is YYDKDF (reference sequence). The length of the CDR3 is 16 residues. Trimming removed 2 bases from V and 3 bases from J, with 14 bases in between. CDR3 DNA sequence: TGTGCCACCAGCAGAAGACCAGGGTGGGTCAATCAGCCCCAGCATTTT. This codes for CATSRRPGWVNQPQHF.

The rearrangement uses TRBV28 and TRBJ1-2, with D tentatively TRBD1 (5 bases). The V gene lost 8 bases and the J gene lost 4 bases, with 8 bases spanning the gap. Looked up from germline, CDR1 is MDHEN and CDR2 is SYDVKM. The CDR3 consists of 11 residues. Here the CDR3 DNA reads TGTGCCAGCGGACAAAGCTATGGCTACACCTTC. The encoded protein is CASGQSYGYTF.

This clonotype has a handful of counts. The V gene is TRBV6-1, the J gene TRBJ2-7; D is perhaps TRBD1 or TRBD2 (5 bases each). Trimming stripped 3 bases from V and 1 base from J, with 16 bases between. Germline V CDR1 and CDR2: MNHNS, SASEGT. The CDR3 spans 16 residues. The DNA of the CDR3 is TGTGCCAGCAGTGACCTGCCCCGGGACGGGTCCTACGAGCAGTACTTC. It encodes CASSDLPRDGSYEQYF.

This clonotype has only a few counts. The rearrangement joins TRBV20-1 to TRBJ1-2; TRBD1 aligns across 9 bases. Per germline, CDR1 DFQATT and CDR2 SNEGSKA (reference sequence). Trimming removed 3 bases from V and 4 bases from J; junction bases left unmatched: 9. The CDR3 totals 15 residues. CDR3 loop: CSARPTGGPVYGYTF. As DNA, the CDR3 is TGCAGTGCTAGGCCGACAGGGGGACCAGTCTATGGCTACACCTTC.

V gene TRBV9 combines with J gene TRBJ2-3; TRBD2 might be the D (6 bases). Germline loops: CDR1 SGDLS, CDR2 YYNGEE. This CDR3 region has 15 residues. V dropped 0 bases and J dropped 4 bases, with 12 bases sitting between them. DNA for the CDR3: TGTGCCAGCAGCGTAGAGCTAGCGATATCAGATACGCAGTATTTT. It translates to CASSVELAISDTQYF.

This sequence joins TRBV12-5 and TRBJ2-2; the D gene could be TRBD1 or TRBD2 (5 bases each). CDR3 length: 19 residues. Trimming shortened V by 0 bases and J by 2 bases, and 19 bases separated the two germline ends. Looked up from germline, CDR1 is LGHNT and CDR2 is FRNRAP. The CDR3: CASGLVGAPGQPNTGELFF. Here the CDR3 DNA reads TGTGCTAGTGGTTTGGTCGGGGCCCCGGGGCAGCCCAACACCGGGGAGCTGTTTTTT.

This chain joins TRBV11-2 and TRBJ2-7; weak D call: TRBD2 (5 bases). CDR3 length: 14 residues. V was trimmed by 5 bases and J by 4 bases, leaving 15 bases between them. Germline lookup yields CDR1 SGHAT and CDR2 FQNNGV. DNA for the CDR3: TGTGCCAGCAGCCTTAGCGAGAGGGATTACGAGCAGTACTTC. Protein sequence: CASSLSERDYEQYF.

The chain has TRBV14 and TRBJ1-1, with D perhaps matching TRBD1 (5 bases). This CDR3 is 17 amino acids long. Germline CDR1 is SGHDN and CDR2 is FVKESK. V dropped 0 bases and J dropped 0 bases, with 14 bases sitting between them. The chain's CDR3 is CASSQEGGTNMNTEAFF. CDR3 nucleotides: TGTGCCAGCAGCCAAGAGGGGGGGACTAACATGAACACTGAAGCTTTCTTT.

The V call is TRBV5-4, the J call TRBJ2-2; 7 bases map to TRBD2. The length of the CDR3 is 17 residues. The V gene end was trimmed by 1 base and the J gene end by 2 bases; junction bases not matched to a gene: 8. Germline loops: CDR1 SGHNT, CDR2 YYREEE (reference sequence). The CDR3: CASSLRGGGDNTGELFF. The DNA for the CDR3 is TGTGCCAGCAGCTTGCGAGGCGGGGGAGATAACACCGGGGAGCTGTTTTTT. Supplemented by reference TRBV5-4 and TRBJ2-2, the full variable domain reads ETGVTQSPTHLIKTRGQQVTLRCSSQSGHNTVSWYQQALGQGPQFIFQYYREEENGRGNFPPRFSGLQFPNYSSELNVNALELDDSALYLCASSLRGGGDNTGELFFGEGSRLTVL.

The CDR3 bases are TGTGCCAGCAGCTTAGTTCGGGGGCCCCCCTCCTACGAGCAGTACTTC. Its translation is CASSLVRGPPSYEQYF. The V gene is TRBV11-2, the J gene TRBJ2-7; D assignment may be TRBD1 or TRBD2 (6 bases each). This CDR3 spans 16 amino acids. CDR1 and CDR2 from the germline V gene are SGHAT and FQNNGV. Trimming stripped 1 base from V and 0 bases from J, with 13 bases between.

CDR3 in DNA: TGTGCCAGCAGCCGGGCAGCGGTTGGGAGCACTGAAGCTTTCTTT. This codes for CASSRAAVGSTEAFF. The chain uses TRBV28 and TRBJ1-1; no definite D call. The V and J ends lost 6 bases and 4 bases respectively, with 18 bases between them. This CDR3 has 15 residues. CDR1 MDHEN and CDR2 SYDVKM come from the germline V gene.